The 20 T cell receptor beta chains given below trace back to one sample, sequenced in a study of blood T cell repertoires in COVID-19. Measured with immunoSEQ multiplex PCR; TCRdb has only the in-frame clones, and not every one. The sample holds about 170,000 clones, around 87% seen once. The sample comprised peripheral blood. The receptors come from a woman at least 80 years old in a cohort sampled during active or convalescent COVID-19.

This rearrangement joins TRBV28 to TRBJ1-3; TRBD1 might be the D (6 bases). Germline loops: CDR1 MDHEN, CDR2 SYDVKM. V lost 6 bases and J 0 bases, leaving 15 bases between the germline ends. This CDR3 has 16 amino acids. The DNA of the CDR3 is TGTGCCAGCAGCGCTGACAGGCGCGACTCTGGAAACACCATATATTTT. As protein: CASSADRRDSGNTIYF.

The chain is built from TRBV4-1 and TRBJ1-1; D gene uncertain. Germline loops: CDR1 MGHRA, CDR2 YSYEKL. CDR3 length equals 13 residues. V lost 0 bases, J lost 7 bases, and 9 bases lay in between. The CDR3 bases are TGCGCCAGCAGCCAAGAGGCCCCCAGTGAAGCTTTCTTT. Translation gives CASSQEAPSEAFF.

This chain connects TRBV5-8 to TRBJ1-6, with a possible D match to TRBD1 (6 bases). V was trimmed by 4 bases and J by 7 bases, leaving 21 bases between them. The CDR3 has 17 amino acids. Germline V gives CDR1 SGHTS, CDR2 YDEGEE. The CDR3 spells CASSQTTGYEGNSPLHF. The DNA of the CDR3 is TGTGCCAGCAGCCAAACTACAGGGTATGAGGGGAATTCACCCCTCCACTTT.

This clone was counted a single time. For the CDR3, the DNA is TGTGCCAGCAGTGTGTACAGTACAGGGGTCTATAGCAATCAGCCCCAGCATTTT. Translation gives CASSVYSTGVYSNQPQHF. The chain couples TRBV6-1 to TRBJ1-5, with TRBD1 identical over 7 bases. The V and J ends lost 4 bases and 0 bases, in that order; junction bases with no gene match: 12. Germline loops: CDR1 MNHNS, CDR2 SASEGT. The CDR3 has 18 residues.

This chain joins TRBV29-1 and TRBJ1-4; TRBD1 matches 7 bases. The CDR3 sequence is 13 residues long. Germline CDR1 is SQVTM and CDR2 is ANQGSEA. V was pared by 6 bases and J by 5 bases, with 6 bases of the junction left unmatched. For the CDR3, the DNA is TGCAGCGTCGCCGGGACAGCCAATGAAAAACTGTTTTTT. Encoded protein: CSVAGTANEKLFF.

The chain employs TRBV5-8 and TRBJ2-1, with 7 nucleotides matching TRBD2. This CDR3 comprises 15 residues. From germline, CDR1 is SGHTS and CDR2 YDEGEE. The V gene end was trimmed by 2 bases and the J gene end by 5 bases; junction bases not matched to a gene: 7. The CDR3 protein is CASSLIAGVHNEQFF. The CDR3 DNA is TGTGCCAGCAGCTTAATTGCGGGAGTCCACAATGAGCAGTTCTTC.

The J gene is TRBJ1-2, the V gene TRBV4-3; 7 bases are a match to TRBD1. Germline lookup yields CDR1 LGHNA and CDR2 YSLEER. The CDR3 consists of 15 residues. The V gene end was trimmed by 1 base and the J gene end by 1 base; junction bases not matched to a gene: 3. The CDR3 DNA is TGCGCCAGCAGCCAAGCTTCAGGGGGTAACTATGGCTACACCTTC. Translated: CASSQASGGNYGYTF.

The chain carries TRBV3-1 (or the pseudogene TRBV3-2) and TRBJ2-3; 9 bases are a match to TRBD2. Trimming cost V 5 bases and J 1 base; bases outside gene matches: 10. Germline CDR1 is LGHDT and CDR2 is YNNKEL (reference sequence). The length of the CDR3 is 17 residues. The CDR3 here is CASSSRSSGAGTDTQYF. The CDR3 DNA sequence: TGTGCCAGCAGCTCAAGATCTAGCGGGGCCGGCACAGATACGCAGTATTTT.

The chain combines TRBV15 with TRBJ2-5, with 15 nucleotides matching TRBD2. The germline V gene encodes CDR1 LNHNV and CDR2 YYDKDF (reference sequence). Losses at the gene ends were 4 bases for V and 5 bases for J; bases not matched to a gene: 2. CDR3 size: 15 residues. CDR3: CATSNGLAGGETQYF. CDR3 nucleotides: TGTGCCACCAGCAACGGACTAGCGGGGGGGGAGACCCAGTACTTC.

V is TRBV7-8 and J is TRBJ1-2, with 7 bases that match TRBD1. V dropped 5 bases and J dropped 8; count of bases not matched to a gene: 17. CDR1 is SGHVS, CDR2 FQNEAQ, per germline. The CDR3 is 16 residues long. Here the CDR3 DNA reads TGTGCCAGCAGCCGAATAACGACAGGGTTTACGGACGGCTACACCTTC. It translates to CASSRITTGFTDGYTF.

V gene TRBV6-6 combines with J gene TRBJ2-2; TRBD1 might be the D (6 bases). V lost 7 bases to trimming and J lost 5 bases, with 11 bases between them. Per germline, CDR1 MNHNY and CDR2 SVGAGI (reference sequence). There are 13 residues in the CDR3. Written as DNA, the CDR3 is TGTGCCAGCACAAAACAGGGAACCGGGGAGCTGTTTTTT. It encodes CASTKQGTGELFF.

The chain couples TRBV20-1 to TRBJ1-6, with a weak D call TRBD1 (5 bases). Trimming shortened V by 3 bases and J by 11 bases, and 17 bases separated the two germline ends. Germline CDR1 is DFQATT and CDR2 is SNEGSKA (reference sequence). This CDR3 has 14 residues. CDR3 in amino acids: CSASRGQGGAPLHF. The CDR3 nucleotides read TGCAGTGCTAGTCGCGGTCAGGGAGGGGCACCCCTCCACTTT.

The chain is built from TRBV10-3 and TRBJ2-1; 11 bases are shared with TRBD1. CDR1 and CDR2 (germline): ENHRY, SYGVKD. The CDR3 loop spans 14 amino acids. Losses at the gene ends were 6 bases for V and 10 bases for J; bases not matched to a gene: 8. CDR3: CAISAGTGGYEQFF. The CDR3 DNA follows: TGTGCCATCAGCGCCGGGACAGGGGGATACGAGCAGTTCTTC.

V gene TRBV7-9 combines with J gene TRBJ2-5, with TRBD2 identical over 8 bases. This CDR3 has 16 residues. Unmatched junction bases numbered 10, after V lost 2 bases and J lost 5 bases. Germline V gene sequence: CDR1 SEHNR, CDR2 FQNEAQ (reference sequence). CDR3 sequence reads: CASSLMGAGVPETQYF. In DNA form, the CDR3 reads TGTGCCAGCAGCTTAATGGGAGCGGGGGTCCCTGAGACCCAGTACTTC.

Only a few counts were recorded for this clone. The chain carries TRBV10-1 and TRBJ1-1; D remains unclear. Germline lookup yields CDR1 WNHNN and CDR2 SYGVQD (reference sequence). The CDR3 covers 13 residues. Trimming pared 1 base from V and 10 bases from J, leaving 13 bases between. CDR3 in amino acids: CASSEYRVAGAFF. The CDR3 DNA reads as TGCGCCAGCAGTGAGTATCGGGTTGCCGGAGCTTTCTTT.

This rearrangement joins TRBV4-2 to TRBJ1-2, with 11 positions matching TRBD1. CDR1 and CDR2 (germline): LGHNA, YNFKEQ. Trimming took 4 bases from V and 5 from J; bases not matched to a gene: 3. This CDR3 contains 14 residues. This CDR3 is CASSLGQGAYGYTF. The CDR3 DNA follows: TGTGCCAGCAGCCTCGGACAGGGGGCGTATGGCTACACCTTC.

The chain carries TRBV11-2 and TRBJ2-7; 10 nucleotides agree with TRBD2. Germline CDR1 and CDR2: SGHAT and FQNNGV. Losses at the gene ends were 4 bases for V and 9 bases for J; bases not matched to a gene: 6. The CDR3 runs to 13 residues. CDR3 in DNA: TGTGCCAGCAGCTACGAAGCGGGAGGGCTGCAGTACGTC. This codes for CASSYEAGGLQYV.

This chain uses TRBV21-1 with TRBJ2-5; no check of the table's D call, TRBD1, against the DNA was made. TRBV21-1 is a recognized pseudogene. This CDR3 comprises 12 residues. For the CDR3, the DNA is TGTGCCAGCAGCCCAGACAGGGGGGAACAGTACTTC. It is translated as CASSPDRGEQYF.

The chain recombines TRBV29-1 with TRBJ1-5, with unresolved D. This CDR3 has 17 residues. The V and J ends lost 2 bases and 0 bases respectively, with 17 bases between them. CDR1 SQVTM and CDR2 ANQGSEA come from the germline V gene. As DNA, the CDR3 is TGCAGCGTTGAACCACTCGACGGGAAGATTAGCAATCAGCCCCAGCATTTT. Translation: CSVEPLDGKISNQPQHF.

The chain carries TRBV4-1 and TRBJ1-4; D is unresolved. This CDR3 comprises 14 residues. Germline V gene sequence: CDR1 MGHRA, CDR2 YSYEKL. The ends were cut back, 1 base at V and 8 bases at J, with 11 bases in the middle. Written as DNA, the CDR3 is TGCGCCAGCAGCCAAGGAGGGTTCGAAGAAAAACTGTTTTTT. Its translation is CASSQGGFEEKLFF.